The T cell receptor beta chain described here comes from a study of OX40 agonist ivuxolimab in advanced cancers. Overall study context: Mean age approximately 61 years, range roughly 20 to 85; 82.7% male.

Clones were sequenced by immunoSEQ multiplex PCR, and TCRdb holds only the in-frame ones, with some missing. The sample carries under 80,000 clones, approximately 89% recorded once. Autoimmune disease history or systemic immunosuppression led to patient exclusion. Germline lookup yields CDR1 SGHDT and CDR2 YYEEEE. The CDR3 loop spans 14 amino acids. Study conclusions and caveats: It was not determined which antigens were specifically recognized by the peripheral T cells that had undergone clonal expansion. Both CD4+ and CD8+ T cell populations in blood had undergone clonal expansion by week 6 at 0.1 to 3.0 mg/kg.

Turning to this clone: Its antigen is not known.

The rearrangement joins TRBV5-6 to TRBJ2-5; possibly TRBD1 for D (6 bases). The tail of the sequence fits TRBJ2-7 better, so the J call may be wrong. Sequenced here: CD4+ or CD8+ T cells sorted from blood, sampled in a trial of the OX40 agonist ivuxolimab. The clonotype comes from an adult with an advanced solid tumor such as melanoma, head and neck, liver or kidney cancer. The CDR3, as DNA: TGTGCCAGCAGCCAAACAGGGTCACCCTACGAGCAGTACTTC. It codes for CASSQTGSPYEQYF.